What follows are 24 T cell receptor beta chains derived from one specimen sequenced in a study of T cell responses to AZD1222 COVID-19 vaccine. The protocol was immunoSEQ multiplex PCR, while the TCRdb copy is restricted to in-frame clones and leaves out a portion. The sample includes 150,000 to 200,000 clones, more than 85% of them seen just once. The source material was peripheral blood, sampled on day 0 of AZD1222 vaccination. The receptors derive from an adult in good health.

The rearrangement uses TRBV7-9 and TRBJ1-4; no reliable D call. The germline gives CDR1 SEHNR, CDR2 FQNEAQ (reference sequence). V shed 7 bases and J shed 0 bases, with 6 bases lying between them. CDR3 length equals 13 residues. In DNA form, the CDR3 reads TGTGCCAGCATGGGGACAACTAATGAAAAACTGTTTTTT. Residues: CASMGTTNEKLFF. Drawing the rest from reference TRBV7-9 and TRBJ1-4, the complete variable domain is DTGVSQNPRHKITKRGQNVTFRCDPISEHNRLYWYRQTLGQGPEFLTYFQNEAQLEKSRLLSDRFSAERPKGSFSTLEIQRTEQGDSAMYLCASMGTTNEKLFFGSGTQLSVL.

This clone was seen only once. This sequence joins TRBV11-2 and TRBJ2-3, with 7 bases aligning to TRBD2. The junction had 14 bases not matched to a gene; V was cut back by 5 bases and J by 3 bases. CDR1 and CDR2 from the germline V gene are SGHAT and FQNNGV. This CDR3 comprises 17 residues. The CDR3 here is CASSKNPGGSSTDTQYF. The DNA of the CDR3 is TGTGCCAGCAGCAAAAACCCTGGCGGGAGTAGTACAGATACGCAGTATTTT.

The chain joins TRBV7-6 to TRBJ1-5; 11 positions agree with TRBD1. The CDR3 runs to 15 residues. Germline CDR1 reads SGHVS; CDR2 reads FNYEAQ. With 4 bases clipped from V and 7 bases from J, the junction kept 6 bases outside the gene matches. Here the CDR3 reads CASSWGQGGTQPQHF. As DNA, the CDR3 is TGTGCCAGCAGCTGGGGACAGGGGGGGACACAGCCCCAGCATTTT.

CDR3 in amino acids: CASTPWTPGVDTQYF. DNA for the CDR3: TGCGCCAGCACCCCGTGGACCCCAGGGGTAGATACGCAGTATTTT. This chain joins TRBV5-1 and TRBJ2-3; possible D gene TRBD1, 6 bases. V shed 6 bases and J shed 5 bases, with 19 bases lying between them. CDR3 length equals 15 residues. Per the germline V gene, CDR1 is SGHRS and CDR2 is YFSETQ. Combining the CDR3 with reference TRBV5-1 and TRBJ2-3 gives the whole variable domain KAGVTQTPRYLIKTRGQQVTLSCSPISGHRSVSWYQQTPGQGLQFLFEYFSETQRNKGNFPGRFSGRQFSNSRSEMNVSTLELGDSALYLCASTPWTPGVDTQYFGPGTRLTVL.

The chain couples TRBV5-1 to TRBJ2-6; TRBD1 might be the D (6 bases). Germline V gives CDR1 SGHRS, CDR2 YFSETQ. The CDR3 is 16 amino acids. Trimming cost V 4 bases and J 4 bases, with 15 bases left between them. The CDR3: CASSPIQGLGANVLTF. DNA for the CDR3: TGCGCCAGCAGCCCCATACAGGGTCTCGGGGCCAACGTCCTGACTTTC.

The DNA of the CDR3 is TGTGCCAGCAGTGAAGCGCGCCAGGGTTTAGCCAAAAACATTCAGTACTTC. It is translated as CASSEARQGLAKNIQYF. The J gene is TRBJ2-4, the V gene TRBV6-1, with D possibly matching TRBD1 (5 bases). CDR1 is MNHNS, CDR2 SASEGT, per germline. CDR3 length equals 17 residues. The V end was cut by 0 bases, the J end by 0 bases, with 12 bases between.

V gene TRBV14 combines with J gene TRBJ2-5, with D unresolved. Trimming removed 1 base at V and 3 bases at J, with 12 bases between. The CDR3 is 15 residues long. From germline, CDR1 is SGHDN and CDR2 FVKESK. The CDR3 loop is CASSQGLWGKETQYF. CDR3 sequence (DNA): TGTGCCAGCAGCCAAGGCCTGTGGGGAAAAGAGACCCAGTACTTC.

The chain joins TRBV5-4 to TRBJ2-5; the D is unclear. The CDR3 sequence is 15 residues long. Germline V gene lookup returns CDR1 SGHNT and CDR2 YYREEE (reference sequence). With 0 bases removed from V and 5 bases from J, the gap between germline ends came to 14 bases. CDR3 protein: CASSLADFVGETQYF. CDR3 DNA: TGTGCCAGCAGCTTGGCCGATTTCGTTGGGGAGACCCAGTACTTC.

The chain combines TRBV4-3 with TRBJ2-5; unclear D gene. Germline CDR1 reads LGHNA; CDR2 reads YSLEER. There are 21 residues in the CDR3. Trimming took off 0 bases at V and 3 bases at J, with 29 bases between the two ends. CDR3 DNA: TGCGCCAGCAGCCAAGATTTTTCCCCCTATCCAAATCCAGTCCTAGAAGAGACCCAGTACTTC. It codes for CASSQDFSPYPNPVLEETQYF.

The gene calls are TRBV12-3 or TRBV12-4 and TRBJ2-7; unclear D gene. The CDR3 extends over 13 amino acids. Trimming cost V 4 bases and J 5 bases, with 12 bases left between them. The CDR3 protein is CASSYGSANEQYF. The CDR3 DNA is TGTGCCAGCAGTTACGGCTCAGCCAACGAGCAGTACTTC.

The chain carries TRBV28 and TRBJ2-7, with 7 bases matching TRBD2. This CDR3 is built from 14 residues. J lost 5 bases, V lost 10 bases, and 14 bases had no gene match. Germline-derived CDR1 and CDR2 are MDHEN and SYDVKM. The CDR3 protein is CATQQTGGWDEQYF. In DNA form, the CDR3 reads TGTGCCACCCAGCAGACGGGGGGATGGGACGAGCAGTACTTC.

This clone was seen more than once but under ten times. The CDR3 is CASSLTPSRAEAFF. As DNA, the CDR3 is TGTGCCAGCAGTTTAACCCCCAGTCGCGCTGAAGCTTTCTTT. The chain recombines TRBV28 with TRBJ1-1; D not resolved. V shed 2 bases and J shed 6 bases, with 13 bases lying between them. Germline V lookup: CDR1 MDHEN, CDR2 SYDVKM. The CDR3 runs to 14 residues.

J is TRBJ1-3 and V is TRBV7-8; 10 positions agree with TRBD1. From germline, CDR1 is SGHVS and CDR2 FQNEAQ. CDR3 size: 16 residues. After removal of 5 bases from V and 3 bases from J, the junction contained 7 bases not matched to a gene. The DNA of the CDR3 is TGTGCCAGCAGCGGATCGGACAGGGGGTATGGAAACACCATATATTTT. It encodes CASSGSDRGYGNTIYF.

V usage is TRBV2 and J usage is TRBJ2-3; 11 nucleotides agree with TRBD2. The CDR3 is 13 amino acids. Germline V CDR1 and CDR2: SNHLY, FYNNEI. CDR3 nucleotide sequence: TGTGGCGGACTAGCGGGCCCAACAGATACGCAGTATTTT. The encoded protein is CGGLAGPTDTQYF. The full variable domain, rest sourced from reference TRBV2 and TRBJ2-3, is EPEVTQTPSHQVTQMGQEVILRCVPISNHLYFYWYRQILGQKVEFLVSFYNNEISEKSEIFDDQFSVERPDGSNFTLKIRSTKLEDSAMYFCGGLAGPTDTQYFGPGTRLTVL.

V is TRBV7-3 and J is TRBJ2-2, with 10 bases that match TRBD2. CDR1 and CDR2 from the germline V gene are SGHTA and FQGTGA. The length of the CDR3 is 16 residues. Trimming removed 5 bases from V and 5 bases from J; junction bases left unmatched: 8. CDR3 residues: CASSVKASGRTGELFF. CDR3 DNA: TGTGCCAGCAGCGTAAAGGCTAGCGGGAGAACCGGGGAGCTGTTTTTT.

The rearrangement uses TRBV2 and TRBJ2-2, with D maybe TRBD1 (5 bases). The germline CDR1 and CDR2 sequences are SNHLY and FYNNEI. The V end was cut by 2 bases, the J end by 7 bases, with 11 bases between. The CDR3 has 14 residues. The chain's CDR3 is CASSELRQGGELFF. As DNA, the CDR3 is TGTGCCAGCAGTGAATTAAGGCAGGGCGGGGAGCTGTTTTTT. The full variable domain, its missing parts supplied by reference TRBV2 and TRBJ2-2, is EPEVTQTPSHQVTQMGQEVILRCVPISNHLYFYWYRQILGQKVEFLVSFYNNEISEKSEIFDDQFSVERPDGSNFTLKIRSTKLEDSAMYFCASSELRQGGELFFGEGSRLTVL.

This rearrangement joins TRBV10-2 to TRBJ1-6, with 9 nucleotides matching TRBD1. Germline V gene data show CDR1 as WSHSY and CDR2 as SAAADI. The CDR3 loop spans 15 amino acids. V lost 0 bases to trimming and J lost 15 bases; unmatched junction nucleotides: 9. This CDR3 reads CASSESRTGAPHLHF. The CDR3 DNA reads as TGCGCCAGCAGTGAGTCACGGACAGGGGCCCCACACCTCCACTTT.

The V and J genes are TRBV6-5 and TRBJ2-2; D is perhaps TRBD1 (6 bases). CDR1 MNHEY and CDR2 SVGAGI come from the germline V gene. Trimming removed 6 bases from V and 3 bases from J, with 11 bases in between. The CDR3 has 14 amino acids. The CDR3 DNA sequence: TGTGCCAGCAGGGACAGAAAAGACACCGGGGAGCTGTTTTTT. Protein: CASRDRKDTGELFF.

This clone was observed a handful of times. The genes are TRBV5-1 and TRBJ2-3, with 8 bases lining up with TRBD2. The length of the CDR3 is 15 residues. V shed 2 bases, J shed 2 bases, and the junction held 4 bases outside the gene matches. Looked up from germline, CDR1 is SGHRS and CDR2 is YFSETQ. CDR3 nucleotides: TGCGCCAGCAGCTTTCGCGGGGGGACCACAGATACGCAGTATTTT. It yields the protein CASSFRGGTTDTQYF.

This clone was seen more than once but under ten times. This chain joins TRBV2 and TRBJ2-1, with D perhaps matching TRBD2 (5 bases). V was clipped by 8 bases and J by 0 bases, with 8 bases between them. Germline V gene lookup returns CDR1 SNHLY and CDR2 FYNNEI. The CDR3 length is 13 residues. The CDR3 DNA reads as TGTGCCAGCTTAGCGCCCTCCTACAATGAGCAGTTCTTC. It yields the protein CASLAPSYNEQFF.

The chain combines TRBV19 with TRBJ1-2; 9 positions agree with TRBD1. The CDR3 extends over 15 amino acids. With 1 base clipped from V and 8 bases from J, the junction kept 8 bases outside the gene matches. Per germline, CDR1 LNHDA and CDR2 SQIVND (reference sequence). The CDR3 spells CASSIGVQGARGYTF. The DNA of the CDR3 is TGTGCCAGTAGTATAGGGGTACAGGGGGCGCGCGGCTACACCTTC.

The chain carries TRBV2 and TRBJ1-2, with TRBD1 matching 9 bases. CDR1 and CDR2 (germline): SNHLY, FYNNEI. The CDR3 loop spans 16 amino acids. Unmatched junction bases numbered 13, after V lost 7 bases and J lost 4 bases. The chain's CDR3 is CASILESGTGLYGYTF. The DNA of the CDR3 is TGTGCCAGCATCCTAGAATCCGGGACAGGGCTCTATGGCTACACCTTC. The whole variable domain, filled in from reference TRBV2 and TRBJ1-2, reads EPEVTQTPSHQVTQMGQEVILRCVPISNHLYFYWYRQILGQKVEFLVSFYNNEISEKSEIFDDQFSVERPDGSNFTLKIRSTKLEDSAMYFCASILESGTGLYGYTFGSGTRLTVV.

This clone has only one observation. The gene calls are TRBV11-2 and TRBJ2-7, with D possibly being TRBD2 (5 bases). V was clipped by 5 bases and J by 0 bases, with 11 bases between them. There are 14 residues in the CDR3. Germline CDR1 SGHAT, CDR2 FQNNGV. The CDR3 loop is CASSPSPDSYEQYF. Here the CDR3 DNA reads TGTGCCAGCAGCCCTAGCCCCGACTCCTACGAGCAGTACTTC.

About this clone: The sample has other DNA sequences that encode this CDR3 too. This chain connects TRBV19 to TRBJ2-3; no firm D call. Germline assignment: CDR1 LNHDA and CDR2 SQIVND (reference sequence). With 1 base removed from V and 4 bases from J, the gap between germline ends came to 0 bases. The CDR3 extends over 11 amino acids. The CDR3 bases are TGTGCCAGTAGTATAGCAGATACGCAGTATTTT. Its protein product is CASSIADTQYF.